The 26 T cell receptor beta chains in this list originate from one sample, sequenced in a study of shared clonotypes between healthy human individuals. This table comes from immunoSEQ multiplex PCR, and its TCRdb copy is limited to in-frame clones, with some not included. The sample lists roughly 1.5 million clones; approximately 98% were seen once. The sequenced sample consisted of naive CD4+ T cells sorted from blood. Subset in this sample: CD45RA+ positively selected. The source is a man aged 25-45 years in good health.

The CDR3 loop reads CASARDGNRELYGYTF. DNA for the CDR3: TGTGCCAGCGCTCGGGATGGGAATCGTGAACTCTATGGCTACACCTTC. This rearrangement joins TRBV11-2 to TRBJ1-2, with D hard to call. This CDR3 has 16 amino acids. The germline V gene has CDR1 SGHAT and CDR2 FQNNGV. V lost 8 bases and J lost 4, with 23 bases in between.

The chain links TRBV28 to TRBJ2-7; tentatively, D is TRBD2 (6 bases). The CDR3 consists of 15 residues. V was shortened by 1 base and J by 7 bases, with 17 bases between the two germline ends. Germline V gene data show CDR1 as MDHEN and CDR2 as SYDVKM. CDR3 amino acids: CASSLYWRDAGEQYF. The CDR3 DNA follows: TGTGCCAGCAGTTTATATTGGCGGGATGCGGGTGAGCAGTACTTC.

The genes are TRBV9 and TRBJ2-6; 7 bases are a match to TRBD1. Unmatched junction bases numbered 13, after V lost 4 bases and J lost 0 bases. This CDR3 has 19 amino acids. Germline V gives CDR1 SGDLS, CDR2 YYNGEE. CDR3 sequence (DNA): TGTGCCAGCAGCCTACACAGGGGCGCTGGGGTCTCTGGGGCCAACGTCCTGACTTTC. Translation gives CASSLHRGAGVSGANVLTF.

This clone has only one observation. The rearrangement joins TRBV28 to TRBJ2-5; the D gene could be TRBD1 or TRBD2 (5 bases each). The CDR3 runs to 15 residues. Germline assignment: CDR1 MDHEN and CDR2 SYDVKM. Trimming cost V 4 bases and J 2 bases, with 14 bases left between them. This chain's CDR3 is CASSSSGTTQETQYF. CDR3 DNA sequence: TGTGCCAGCAGTTCGTCCGGGACCACGCAAGAGACCCAGTACTTC.

This clone was seen only once. This rearrangement joins TRBV9 to TRBJ2-1; possibly TRBD1 or TRBD2 for D (5 bases each). Trimming pared 1 base from V and 14 bases from J, leaving 16 bases between. The CDR3 sequence is 13 residues long. The germline gives CDR1 SGDLS, CDR2 YYNGEE. CDR3 DNA sequence: TGTGCCAGCAGCGTAAGAGAGGGGCTAGTGAAGTTCTTC. Translation gives CASSVREGLVKFF. The complete variable domain, with remaining parts taken from reference TRBV9 and TRBJ2-1, reads DSGVTQTPKHLITATGQRVTLRCSPRSGDLSVYWYQQSLDQGLQFLIQYYNGEERAKGNILERFSAQQFPDLHSELNLSSLELGDSALYFCASSVREGLVKFFGPGTRLTVL.

The rearrangement joins TRBV2 to TRBJ2-3; 12 nucleotides align to TRBD1. Trimming cost V 6 bases and J 0 bases; bases outside gene matches: 4. CDR3 length: 16 amino acids. CDR1 and CDR2 from the germline V gene are SNHLY and FYNNEI. The CDR3 DNA is TGTGCCAGCAGCGGGACAGGGGGCCCTAGCACAGATACGCAGTATTTT. Protein product: CASSGTGGPSTDTQYF.

The gene calls are TRBV11-2 and TRBJ1-1; D is possibly TRBD1 (5 bases). Trimming removed 4 bases from V and 1 base from J, with 19 bases in between. Germline V gives CDR1 SGHAT, CDR2 FQNNGV. This CDR3 spans 17 amino acids. CDR3 nucleotides: TGTGCCAGCAGCTACAATGGGCTGGGGCCGTCGAACACTGAAGCTTTCTTT. Its translation is CASSYNGLGPSNTEAFF.

This clone was picked up one time. The genes are TRBV7-9 and TRBJ1-2; D is undetermined. With 1 base removed from V and 4 bases from J, the gap between germline ends came to 10 bases. The CDR3 is 14 residues long. The germline V gene encodes CDR1 SEHNR and CDR2 FQNEAQ (reference sequence). The CDR3 region has the DNA TGTGCCAGCAGCTTAGTCGGTCCGGGCTATGGCTACACCTTC. It codes for CASSLVGPGYGYTF.

The chain's CDR3 is CASSQGAWEQYF. The DNA of the CDR3 is TGTGCCAGCTCACAGGGGGCGTGGGAGCAGTACTTC. The chain joins TRBV18 to TRBJ2-7; TRBD1 aligns across 7 bases. CDR3 length: 12 amino acids. Germline lookup yields CDR1 KGHSH and CDR2 LQKENI. V trimming: 4 bases; J trimming: 7 bases; junction bases outside the gene matches: 4. The complete variable domain, with remaining parts taken from reference TRBV18 and TRBJ2-7, reads NAGVMQNPRHLVRRRGQEARLRCSPMKGHSHVYWYRQLPEEGLKFMVYLQKENIIDESGMPKERFSAEFPKEGPSILRIQQVVRGDSAAYFCASSQGAWEQYFGPGTRLTVT.

V usage is TRBV25-1 and J usage is TRBJ2-3; D gene ambiguous. CDR3 length: 14 residues. From germline, CDR1 is MGHDK and CDR2 SYGVNS. The ends were cut back, 4 bases at V and 2 bases at J, with 10 bases in the middle. The CDR3 DNA reads TGTGCCAGCAGTGTGGCAGAGACCACAGATACGCAGTATTTT. Residues: CASSVAETTDTQYF.

V and J are TRBV5-8 and TRBJ1-2, with TRBD1 as a possible D gene (6 bases). The CDR3 length is 13 residues. Between the trimmed V and J ends, which lost 6 bases and 8 bases, there was a span of 17 bases. Germline assignment: CDR1 SGHTS and CDR2 YDEGEE. This CDR3 reads CASTSGDRRGYTF. The CDR3 bases are TGTGCCAGCACCTCAGGGGATCGTCGCGGCTACACCTTC. Looking up the rest from reference TRBV5-8 and TRBJ1-2 gives the full variable domain: EAGVTQSPTHLIKTRGQQATLRCSPISGHTSVYWYQQALGLGLQFLLWYDEGEERNRGNFPPRFSGRQFPNYSSELNVNALELEDSALYLCASTSGDRRGYTFGSGTRLTVV.

The V and J genes are TRBV5-1 and TRBJ2-7, with D possibly matching TRBD2 (7 bases). Trimming took 7 bases from V and 3 from J, leaving 17 bases between them. CDR1 and CDR2 from the germline V gene are SGHRS and YFSETQ. CDR3 length: 14 amino acids. The CDR3 loop is CASAQGRVRYEQYF. The DNA for the CDR3 is TGCGCCAGCGCCCAGGGGAGGGTACGCTACGAGCAGTACTTC.

This clone was picked up one time. This chain joins TRBV4-1 and TRBJ2-3, with D perhaps TRBD1 or TRBD2 (6 bases each). Germline V gene data show CDR1 as MGHRA and CDR2 as YSYEKL. The V end lost 0 bases, the J end lost 6 bases, and 19 bases lay between the germline ends. The CDR3 is 17 residues long. The CDR3 loop is CASSQEGGRLLADTQYF. The CDR3 coding sequence is TGCGCCAGCAGCCAAGAAGGGGGGCGACTGTTGGCCGATACGCAGTATTTT.

The rearrangement uses TRBV2 and TRBJ2-7; TRBD2 matches at 7 bases. CDR3 length: 12 residues. V was pared by 8 bases and J by 4 bases, with 5 bases of the junction left unmatched. Germline values: CDR1 SNHLY, CDR2 FYNNEI. This CDR3 reads CASREDMYEQYF. The CDR3, as DNA: TGTGCCAGCCGGGAGGATATGTACGAGCAGTACTTC.

J is TRBJ1-1 and V is TRBV9; tentative D call: TRBD1 (5 bases). The CDR3 loop spans 13 amino acids. V gave up 3 bases and J gave up 7 bases, with 13 bases separating them. Germline-derived CDR1 and CDR2 are SGDLS and YYNGEE. DNA of the CDR3: TGTGCCAGCAGCGGGACATCCGGTTATGAAGCTTTCTTT. Protein: CASSGTSGYEAFF. The full variable domain, in which reference TRBV9 and TRBJ1-1 provide the parts outside the CDR3, is DSGVTQTPKHLITATGQRVTLRCSPRSGDLSVYWYQQSLDQGLQFLIQYYNGEERAKGNILERFSAQQFPDLHSELNLSSLELGDSALYFCASSGTSGYEAFFGQGTRLTVV.

The chain joins TRBV15 to TRBJ2-1; 11 bases are a match to TRBD2. J lost 2 bases, V lost 2 bases, and 5 bases had no gene match. The CDR3 has 17 residues. Germline V gives CDR1 LNHNV, CDR2 YYDKDF (reference sequence). The CDR3 nucleotides are TGTGCCACCAGCAGATCCCTGACTAGCGGGACCTACAATGAGCAGTTCTTC. Residues: CATSRSLTSGTYNEQFF.

The table lists this clone with a count of one. J is TRBJ2-2 and V is TRBV28, with TRBD1 matching over 9 bases. Germline CDR1 reads MDHEN; CDR2 reads SYDVKM. Unmatched junction bases numbered 6, after V lost 6 bases and J lost 1 base. The CDR3 totals 16 residues. The CDR3 protein is CASSQYRGQNTGELFF. As DNA, the CDR3 is TGTGCCAGCAGCCAATACAGGGGGCAGAACACCGGGGAGCTGTTTTTT.

The rearrangement joins TRBV6-6 to TRBJ2-3; D might be TRBD2 (6 bases). Trimming left V 4 bases short and J 4 bases short, with 18 bases between. CDR3 length: 16 amino acids. The germline gives CDR1 MNHNY, CDR2 SVGAGI (reference sequence). The CDR3 DNA sequence: TGTGCCAGCAGTTCCCGCGGGGCCCCAAGGGCAGATACGCAGTATTTT. The encoded protein is CASSSRGAPRADTQYF.

This chain connects TRBV5-1 to TRBJ1-1, with D perhaps TRBD1 (5 bases). This CDR3 has 15 residues. CDR1 and CDR2 (germline): SGHRS, YFSETQ. Deletions cut 1 base from V and 0 bases from J, with 10 bases between. The CDR3 nucleotides read TGCGCCAGCAGCTTGCGGCAGGGCCTGAACACTGAAGCTTTCTTT. It specifies CASSLRQGLNTEAFF.

The chain employs TRBV30 and TRBJ2-1; the D is unclear. This CDR3 has 13 residues. The germline gives CDR1 GTSNPN, CDR2 SVGIG (reference sequence). With 1 base removed from V and 7 bases from J, the gap between germline ends came to 11 bases. CDR3 loop: CAWSARGLNEQFF. CDR3 nucleotides: TGTGCCTGGAGTGCCCGAGGATTAAATGAGCAGTTCTTC.

This chain connects TRBV9 to TRBJ1-5; D gene unclear. Looked up from germline, CDR1 is SGDLS and CDR2 is YYNGEE. This CDR3 is built from 15 residues. Trimming removed 6 bases from V and 2 bases from J, with 15 bases in between. The CDR3 DNA reads as TGTGCCAGCACCATAGCGGGGTGTTGCAATCAGCCCCAGCATTTT. This translates into CASTIAGCCNQPQHF.

This chain joins TRBV18 and TRBJ1-2, with 9 bases aligning to TRBD1. Germline V gene sequence: CDR1 KGHSH, CDR2 LQKENI. The length of the CDR3 is 13 residues. J was trimmed by 13 bases and V by 1 base; bases with no gene match: 7. The CDR3 loop reads CASSPRQQGAGTF. The CDR3 DNA reads as TGTGCCAGCTCACCACGGCAACAGGGGGCCGGCACCTTC.

The V call is TRBV15, the J call TRBJ2-7; D uncertain. V was pared by 2 bases and J by 3 bases, with 8 bases between. The CDR3 runs 13 residues. Per germline, CDR1 LNHNV and CDR2 YYDKDF (reference sequence). CDR3 nucleotides: TGTGCCACCAGCAGACTTCGTAACTACGAGCAGTACTTC. This codes for CATSRLRNYEQYF. The whole variable domain, remainder taken from reference TRBV15 and TRBJ2-7, is DAMVIQNPRYQVTQFGKPVTLSCSQTLNHNVMYWYQQKSSQAPKLLFHYYDKDFNNEADTPDNFQSRRPNTSFCFLDIRSPGLGDTAMYLCATSRLRNYEQYFGPGTRLTVT.

The J gene is TRBJ2-2, the V gene TRBV5-4, with no clear D. Trimming cost V 0 bases and J 3 bases, with 24 bases left between them. Germline-derived CDR1 and CDR2 are SGHNT and YYREEE (reference sequence). The CDR3 has 20 amino acids. CDR3 region: CASSLGSYPWSRDYTGELFF. The CDR3 coding sequence is TGTGCCAGCAGCTTGGGATCCTATCCCTGGAGTAGAGATTACACCGGGGAGCTGTTTTTT.

The J gene is TRBJ1-5, the V gene TRBV5-1, with 7 bases fitting TRBD1. The CDR3 runs to 12 residues. Per germline, CDR1 SGHRS and CDR2 YFSETQ. J lost 9 bases, V lost 4 bases, and 4 bases had no gene match. CDR3 DNA sequence: TGCGCCAGCAGCCAGGGGGTCGGGCCCCAGCATTTT. Amino acids: CASSQGVGPQHF.

This chain links TRBV7-6 with TRBJ2-7; D is perhaps TRBD1 or TRBD2 (7 bases each). Germline V lookup: CDR1 SGHVS, CDR2 FNYEAQ. The CDR3 is 14 residues long. With 9 bases removed from V and 2 bases from J, the gap between germline ends came to 17 bases. Here the CDR3 reads CARPDRAGAYEQYF. CDR3 coding DNA: TGTGCCAGGCCAGACAGGGCGGGGGCCTACGAGCAGTACTTC. Using reference TRBV7-6 and TRBJ2-7 for the parts outside the CDR3, the full variable domain is GAGVSQSPRYKVTKRGQDVALRCDPISGHVSLYWYRQALGQGPEFLTYFNYEAQQDKSGLPNDRFSAERPEGSISTLTIQRTEQRDSAMYRCARPDRAGAYEQYFGPGTRLTVT.